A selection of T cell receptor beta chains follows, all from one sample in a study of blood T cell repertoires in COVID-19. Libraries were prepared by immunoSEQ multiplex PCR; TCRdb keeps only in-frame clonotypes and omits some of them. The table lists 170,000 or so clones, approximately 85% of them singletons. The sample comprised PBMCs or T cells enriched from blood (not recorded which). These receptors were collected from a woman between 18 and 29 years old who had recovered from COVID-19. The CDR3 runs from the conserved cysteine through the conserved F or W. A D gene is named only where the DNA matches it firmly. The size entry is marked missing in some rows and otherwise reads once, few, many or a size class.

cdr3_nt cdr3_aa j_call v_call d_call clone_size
TGTGCCTGGAGTGTGGTCCCGAGACTAGCCCACTCCTACAATGAGCAGTTCTTC CAWSVVPRLAHSYNEQFF TRBJ2-1 TRBV30 TRBD2 few
TGCGCCAGCAGCGCGGACAGGCCCTTGAACGAGCAGTACTTC CASSADRPLNEQYF TRBJ2-7 TRBV5-1 TRBD1 -
TGTGCTATCACATCGGGGAGGGAGTCCTACAATGAGCAGTTCTTC CAITSGRESYNEQFF TRBJ2-1 TRBV10-3 TRBD2 -
TGTGCCAGCAGCTTGGACAGAAATAGCAATCAGCCCCAGCATTTT CASSLDRNSNQPQHF TRBJ1-5 TRBV3-1/TRBV3-2 - -
TGTGCCAGCTCAAACACAGGATACAATGAGCAGTTCTTC CASSNTGYNEQFF TRBJ2-1 TRBV18 - -
TGTGCCAGCAGTTTATTGACCTACAGCGGGGGCACAGATACGCAGTATTTT CASSLLTYSGGTDTQYF TRBJ2-3 TRBV28 TRBD2 few
TGCAGCGTGGCCGGACAGAGCTCTGGAAACACCATATATTTT CSVAGQSSGNTIYF TRBJ1-3 TRBV29-1 - -
TGTGCCAGCAGTTTCAGGGTTGGCGAGACAGGGCCCCACGAGCAGTACTTC CASSFRVGETGPHEQYF TRBJ2-7 TRBV27 TRBD1 -
TGCGCCAGCAGCCAATCGTTCGGGGTACCAGATACGCAGTATTTT CASSQSFGVPDTQYF TRBJ2-3 TRBV4-1 - -
TGTGCCAGCAGCGTAGACCCAAGAGGCGAGACCCAGTACTTC CASSVDPRGETQYF TRBJ2-5 TRBV9 - -
TGTGCCAGCAGTTTATCCCAGACAGGGACCGATGGCTACACCTTC CASSLSQTGTDGYTF TRBJ1-2 TRBV28 TRBD1 -
TGTGCCACGGGACAGGACCAAAACATTCAGTACTTC CATGQDQNIQYF TRBJ2-4 TRBV19 TRBD1 once
TGTGCCAGCAGTTCCCCCGGGACAGGACAAGAGACCCAGTACTTC CASSSPGTGQETQYF TRBJ2-5 TRBV27 TRBD1 -
TGTGCCAGCAGCAAGCAGGGGGCTTGGGGTGAAAAACTGTTTTTT CASSKQGAWGEKLFF TRBJ1-4 TRBV7-2 TRBD1 few